Presented here are 32 T cell receptor beta chains from one specimen sequenced in a study of T cell responses to AZD1222 COVID-19 vaccine. The protocol was immunoSEQ multiplex PCR, while the TCRdb copy is restricted to in-frame clones and leaves out a portion. The data hold about 140,000 clones, with roughly 80% observed a single time. The specimen comprised peripheral blood, sampled on day 0 of AZD1222 vaccination. These receptors came from an adult in good health.

The rearrangement links TRBV5-4 to TRBJ2-3; 7 nucleotides agree with TRBD2. The CDR3 extends over 14 amino acids. CDR1 is SGHNT, CDR2 YYREEE, per germline (reference sequence). Trimming cost V 3 bases and J 2 bases; bases outside gene matches: 3. The DNA of the CDR3 is TGTGCCAGCAGCTCCCGGGACTACACAGATACGCAGTATTTT. It specifies CASSSRDYTDTQYF.

The rearrangement links TRBV6-6 to TRBJ1-3; 7 bases line up with TRBD1. V lost 6 bases, J lost 0 bases, and 5 bases stayed unmatched. Looked up from germline, CDR1 is MNHNY and CDR2 is SVGAGI (reference sequence). The CDR3 contains 15 residues. The CDR3 bases are TGTGCCAGCAGCGATGGACAGGTCTCTGGAAACACCATATATTTT. This sequence encodes CASSDGQVSGNTIYF.

This chain uses TRBV30 with TRBJ2-7, with 9 bases that match TRBD1. CDR1 is GTSNPN and CDR2 is SVGIG in the germline V gene (reference sequence). The CDR3 covers 12 residues. The J segment lost 6 bases and the V segment lost 8 bases, leaving 8 bases of the junction unmatched. CDR3 in amino acids: CARGQGLGEQYF. The CDR3 nucleotides are TGTGCCCGGGGACAGGGTCTCGGCGAGCAGTACTTC. The whole variable domain, filled in from reference TRBV30 and TRBJ2-7, reads SQTIHQWPATLVQPVGSPLSLECTVEGTSNPNLYWYRQAAGRGLQLLFYSVGIGQISSEVPQNLSASRPQDRQFILSSKKLLLSDSGFYLCARGQGLGEQYFGPGTRLTVT.

The chain carries TRBV29-1 and TRBJ2-3; TRBD1 agrees at 9 bases. The V and J ends lost 8 bases and 2 bases, in that order; junction bases with no gene match: 11. Per germline, CDR1 SQVTM and CDR2 ANQGSEA. The CDR3 consists of 15 residues. The CDR3 sequence is CSTRWTGVATDTQYF. CDR3 in DNA: TGCAGCACCCGCTGGACAGGGGTAGCCACAGATACGCAGTATTTT.

The gene calls are TRBV11-2 and TRBJ1-5; D uncertain. Germline V gives CDR1 SGHAT, CDR2 FQNNGV. V was shortened by 1 base and J by 4 bases, with 8 bases between the two germline ends. This CDR3 region has 14 residues. The CDR3 loop reads CASSLGTFNQPQHF. For the CDR3, the DNA is TGTGCCAGCAGCTTAGGCACCTTTAATCAGCCCCAGCATTTT.

A few counts support this clone. The V gene is TRBV7-3, the J gene TRBJ2-2; the match to TRBD2 covers 12 bases. Germline CDR1 SGHTA, CDR2 FQGTGA. The CDR3 sequence is 16 residues long. J lost 4 bases, V lost 5 bases, and 5 bases had no gene match. The CDR3: CASSGGLAGVTGELFF. Here the CDR3 DNA reads TGTGCCAGCAGCGGGGGACTAGCGGGCGTCACCGGGGAGCTGTTTTTT.

This clone was recorded once. The V and J genes are TRBV5-1 and TRBJ1-6; 7 bases map to TRBD1. Germline V gene lookup returns CDR1 SGHRS and CDR2 YFSETQ. The V gene end was trimmed by 0 bases and the J gene end by 9 bases; junction bases not matched to a gene: 3. The CDR3 loop spans 14 amino acids. CDR3 region: CASSLGTGASPLHF. CDR3 in DNA: TGCGCCAGCAGCTTGGGTACAGGGGCTTCACCCCTCCACTTT. Full variable domain (rest looked up from reference TRBV5-1 and TRBJ1-6): KAGVTQTPRYLIKTRGQQVTLSCSPISGHRSVSWYQQTPGQGLQFLFEYFSETQRNKGNFPGRFSGRQFSNSRSEMNVSTLELGDSALYLCASSLGTGASPLHFGNGTRLTVT.

This chain links TRBV10-3 with TRBJ2-5, with 7 bases matching TRBD1. CDR3 length: 13 amino acids. Germline-derived CDR1 and CDR2 are ENHRY and SYGVKD. V was clipped by 11 bases and J by 5 bases; unmatched bases: 11. DNA for the CDR3: TGTGCCCTGGCACAGGGGATCGATGAGACCCAGTACTTC. Translating gives CALAQGIDETQYF.

The chain uses TRBV7-9 and TRBJ1-6, with D hard to call. The CDR3 runs 14 residues. Trimming stripped 4 bases from V and 7 bases from J, with 11 bases between. The germline V gene encodes CDR1 SEHNR and CDR2 FQNEAQ (reference sequence). CDR3 amino acids: CASSWESGNSPLHF. The CDR3 DNA reads TGTGCCAGCAGCTGGGAGTCGGGCAATTCACCCCTCCACTTT.

V and J are TRBV9 and TRBJ1-1, with 7 bases identical to TRBD1. The CDR3 loop spans 15 amino acids. Germline loops: CDR1 SGDLS, CDR2 YYNGEE. J lost 1 base, V lost 4 bases, and 7 bases had no gene match. The CDR3 region is CASSPEGTANTEAFF. DNA for the CDR3: TGTGCCAGCAGCCCCGAAGGGACAGCGAACACTGAAGCTTTCTTT.

In its sample, this clone was seen once. The chain joins TRBV27 to TRBJ1-5, with D possibly TRBD1 on 5 matching bases. This CDR3 has 12 residues. The V and J ends lost 5 bases and 8 bases respectively, with 10 bases between them. CDR1 is MNHEY and CDR2 is SMNVEV in the germline V gene (reference sequence). CDR3 nucleotide sequence: TGTGCCAGCAGTAGCGGGGGAAAGCCCCAGCATTTT. It specifies CASSSGGKPQHF.

This chain joins TRBV14 and TRBJ1-6, with 9 bases fitting TRBD1. Trimming cost V 4 bases and J 7 bases; bases outside gene matches: 11. Germline values: CDR1 SGHDN, CDR2 FVKESK. The CDR3 is 17 residues long. The CDR3 DNA follows: TGTGCCAGCAGCCGGAACACAGGGGGCGCGGGCAATTCACCCCTCCACTTT. This translates into CASSRNTGGAGNSPLHF.

The gene calls are TRBV12-3 or TRBV12-4 and TRBJ2-2; D uncertain. This CDR3 contains 13 residues. The V end was cut by 3 bases, the J end by 6 bases, with 8 bases between. The CDR3 region is CASSLSHPGELFF. CDR3 nucleotide sequence: TGTGCCAGCAGTTTGAGTCACCCCGGGGAGCTGTTTTTT.

V usage is TRBV6-5 and J usage is TRBJ1-2, with 10 bases fitting TRBD1. Looked up from germline, CDR1 is MNHEY and CDR2 is SVGAGI. The CDR3 runs 14 residues. V lost 5 bases, J lost 8 bases, and 8 bases stayed unmatched. CDR3 sequence: CASSRQGAAIGYTF. DNA for the CDR3: TGTGCCAGCAGTCGACAGGGGGCGGCGATCGGCTACACCTTC.

The rearrangement links TRBV2 to TRBJ2-5; D is possibly TRBD2 (5 bases). CDR1 is SNHLY and CDR2 is FYNNEI in the germline V gene. The V and J ends lost 3 bases and 0 bases respectively, with 8 bases between them. CDR3 length equals 14 residues. CDR3 nucleotide sequence: TGTGCCAGCAGTGACAGGAGGTACCAAGAGACCCAGTACTTC. It codes for CASSDRRYQETQYF. Full variable domain (missing parts from reference TRBV2 and TRBJ2-5): EPEVTQTPSHQVTQMGQEVILRCVPISNHLYFYWYRQILGQKVEFLVSFYNNEISEKSEIFDDQFSVERPDGSNFTLKIRSTKLEDSAMYFCASSDRRYQETQYFGPGTRLLVL.

This clone was recorded once. DNA of the CDR3: TGTGCCAGCAGTGCCACAGGCCCCGGGTACTACGAGCAGTACTTC. Protein sequence: CASSATGPGYYEQYF. V usage is TRBV25-1 and J usage is TRBJ2-7, with TRBD1 as a possible D gene (5 bases). From germline, CDR1 is MGHDK and CDR2 SYGVNS. The CDR3 sequence is 15 residues long. Trimming pared 4 bases from V and 3 bases from J, leaving 16 bases between.

V is TRBV19 and J is TRBJ2-6, with D unclear. V shed 0 bases and J shed 0 bases, with 12 bases lying between them. This CDR3 is built from 18 residues. CDR1 is LNHDA, CDR2 SQIVND, per germline (reference sequence). CDR3 DNA sequence: TGTGCCAGTAGTATAGATGGGGAACTAAGCTCTGGGGCCAACGTCCTGACTTTC. Residues: CASSIDGELSSGANVLTF.

The gene calls are TRBV14 and TRBJ2-2; TRBD1 might be the D (6 bases). The V gene lost 0 bases and the J gene lost 6 bases, with 8 bases spanning the gap. This CDR3 has 14 residues. The germline V gene has CDR1 SGHDN and CDR2 FVKESK. The CDR3 loop reads CASSQDRGAGELFF. In DNA form, the CDR3 reads TGTGCCAGCAGCCAAGACAGGGGAGCCGGGGAGCTGTTTTTT.

The DNA of the CDR3 is TGTGCCAGCTCACCGGGGCAGGTCCAAGGGCCCCAGCATTTT. This gives the protein CASSPGQVQGPQHF. The V and J genes are TRBV18 and TRBJ1-5, with a tentative D call TRBD1 (5 bases). There are 14 residues in the CDR3. Germline values: CDR1 KGHSH, CDR2 LQKENI. V lost 3 bases and J lost 9, with 15 bases in between.

The CDR3 sequence is CASSPYRDGEQFF. CDR3 coding DNA: TGTGCCAGCAGTCCATACAGGGACGGAGAGCAGTTCTTC. The V gene is TRBV3-1 (or the pseudogene TRBV3-2), the J gene TRBJ2-1; D is perhaps TRBD1 (6 bases). The V gene's germline CDR1 is LGHDT and CDR2 YNNKEL (reference sequence). The CDR3 extends over 13 amino acids. V shed 6 bases and J shed 10 bases, with 16 bases lying between them.

The gene calls are TRBV2 and TRBJ1-4, with D possibly being TRBD1 (6 bases). Trimming took off 7 bases at V and 3 bases at J, with 12 bases between the two ends. This CDR3 is 14 amino acids long. In germline, CDR1 is SNHLY, CDR2 FYNNEI. This chain's CDR3 is CASTGQGPNEKLFF. Written as DNA, the CDR3 is TGTGCCAGCACGGGCCAGGGGCCTAATGAAAAACTGTTTTTT.

The rearrangement links TRBV5-1 to TRBJ2-7; D is uncertain. V was trimmed by 2 bases and J by 0 bases, leaving 6 bases between them. The CDR3 contains 13 residues. CDR1 is SGHRS, CDR2 YFSETQ, per germline. CDR3 nucleotides: TGCGCCAGCAGCTTACGGAGCTCCTACGAGCAGTACTTC. Translating it yields CASSLRSSYEQYF.

The V call is TRBV24-1, the J call TRBJ2-5; TRBD1 aligns across 7 bases. This CDR3 has 15 amino acids. Germline V CDR1 and CDR2: KGHDR, SFDVKD. The junction had 8 bases not matched to a gene; V was cut back by 3 bases and J by 5 bases. The CDR3 is CATSDPGTAGETQYF. The CDR3 coding sequence is TGTGCCACCAGTGATCCAGGGACAGCCGGCGAGACCCAGTACTTC.

The gene calls are TRBV24-1 and TRBJ2-2, with unresolved D. The V gene lost 5 bases and the J gene lost 6 bases, with 12 bases spanning the gap. The CDR3 sequence is 14 residues long. Germline values: CDR1 KGHDR, CDR2 SFDVKD. The CDR3 reads CATSALEVSGELFF. The DNA for the CDR3 is TGTGCCACCAGTGCCCTAGAGGTTTCCGGGGAGCTGTTTTTT.

The rearrangement uses TRBV2 and TRBJ1-2; D gene ambiguous. Per germline, CDR1 SNHLY and CDR2 FYNNEI. V lost 3 bases and J lost 2, with 7 bases in between. The CDR3 runs to 13 residues. The CDR3 is CASSEGANYGYTF. The CDR3 nucleotides read TGTGCCAGCAGTGAGGGCGCCAACTATGGCTACACCTTC.

The gene calls are TRBV9 and TRBJ1-4, with D perhaps TRBD1 (5 bases). V shed 2 bases and J shed 8 bases, with 16 bases lying between them. Germline assignment: CDR1 SGDLS and CDR2 YYNGEE. The CDR3 has 15 amino acids. CDR3 sequence (DNA): TGTGCCAGCAGCGTTCAGGGTGGCGAAGACGAAAAACTGTTTTTT. Translated, it gives CASSVQGGEDEKLFF. Looking up the rest from reference TRBV9 and TRBJ1-4 gives the full variable domain: DSGVTQTPKHLITATGQRVTLRCSPRSGDLSVYWYQQSLDQGLQFLIQYYNGEERAKGNILERFSAQQFPDLHSELNLSSLELGDSALYFCASSVQGGEDEKLFFGSGTQLSVL.

The V call is TRBV2, the J call TRBJ1-1; D unclear. CDR3 length: 11 residues. V was pared by 4 bases and J by 4 bases, with 4 bases between. Germline CDR1 reads SNHLY; CDR2 reads FYNNEI. CDR3: CASSVLTEAFF. The CDR3 DNA reads TGTGCCAGCAGTGTACTCACTGAAGCTTTCTTT.

This rearrangement joins TRBV18 to TRBJ1-4; possible D gene TRBD1, 6 bases. Per the germline V gene, CDR1 is KGHSH and CDR2 is LQKENI. V was shortened by 4 bases and J by 2 bases, with 14 bases between the two germline ends. The CDR3 spans 16 residues. The CDR3 DNA reads as TGTGCCAGCTCACTTGGGGGCGCGGTGACTAATGAAAAACTGTTTTTT. It codes for CASSLGGAVTNEKLFF. The full variable domain, in which reference TRBV18 and TRBJ1-4 provide the parts outside the CDR3, is NAGVMQNPRHLVRRRGQEARLRCSPMKGHSHVYWYRQLPEEGLKFMVYLQKENIIDESGMPKERFSAEFPKEGPSILRIQQVVRGDSAAYFCASSLGGAVTNEKLFFGSGTQLSVL.

This chain connects TRBV28 to TRBJ1-3; D is unresolved. Trimming removed 2 bases at V and 0 bases at J, with 8 bases between. The CDR3 loop spans 15 amino acids. CDR1 is MDHEN, CDR2 SYDVKM, per germline. This CDR3 is CASSLTQSSGNTIYF. The CDR3, as DNA: TGTGCCAGCAGTTTAACCCAGAGCTCTGGAAACACCATATATTTT.

The chain joins TRBV15 to TRBJ1-2; D perhaps matches TRBD1 (5 bases). V shed 4 bases and J shed 4 bases, with 16 bases lying between them. Germline values: CDR1 LNHNV, CDR2 YYDKDF (reference sequence). There are 15 residues in the CDR3. CDR3 bases: TGTGCCACCAGCACCCAATCGGGGGGTAGCTATGGCTACACCTTC. Encoded protein: CATSTQSGGSYGYTF.

This rearrangement joins TRBV5-1 to TRBJ1-2, with TRBD1 identical over 10 bases. Per germline, CDR1 SGHRS and CDR2 YFSETQ. The length of the CDR3 is 14 residues. The V segment lost 8 bases and the J segment 3 bases; nucleotides outside the gene matches: 7. The CDR3 loop reads CASGDRGQDYGYTF. The CDR3 bases are TGCGCCAGTGGTGACAGGGGGCAGGACTATGGCTACACCTTC.

V gene TRBV19 combines with J gene TRBJ1-5; no firm D call. The CDR3 contains 12 residues. Trimming left V 7 bases short and J 0 bases short, with 4 bases between. Germline V gene data show CDR1 as LNHDA and CDR2 as SQIVND (reference sequence). This CDR3 reads CASKGSNQPQHF. The CDR3 DNA reads TGTGCCAGTAAGGGTAGCAATCAGCCCCAGCATTTT.